Listed below are T cell receptor beta chains from one sample, sequenced in a study of OX40 agonist ivuxolimab in advanced cancers. Clones were sequenced by immunoSEQ multiplex PCR, and TCRdb holds only the in-frame ones, with some missing. The profile shows nearly 80,000 clones, under 85% of them singletons. The sequencing used CD4+ or CD8+ T cells sorted from blood, collected in a trial of the OX40 agonist ivuxolimab. The receptor source for this set is an adult with an advanced solid tumor such as melanoma, head and neck, liver or kidney cancer. Both conserved end residues are part of each CDR3. D genes are given only for firm matches. Expanded clones get a size class; other rows say once, few or many, or leave the size out.

DNA: TGTGCCAGCAGCAAGGGGTCCTTCGGCTACACCTTC
CDR3: CASSKGSFGYTF
size: -
V: TRBV21-1
J: TRBJ1-2
D: -

DNA: TGCGCCAGCAGCGCTACAAAAGGACTCCCCGGGTTGACTGAAGCTTTCTTT
CDR3: CASSATKGLPGLTEAFF
size: few
V: TRBV5-1
J: TRBJ1-1
D: -

DNA: TGTGCCAGTAGTTTCCGTCGAGGTGAGGTGGGTGAAAAACTGTTTTTT
CDR3: CASSFRRGEVGEKLFF
size: -
V: TRBV19
J: TRBJ1-4
D: -

DNA: TGCGCCAGCAGCTATCGGGACAGGGAAGATGAGCAGTTCTTC
CDR3: CASSYRDREDEQFF
size: -
V: TRBV5-1
J: TRBJ2-1
D: TRBD1

DNA: TGTGCCAGCTCACCAATCGATCTAGGACCCGTCCTAGCCAAAAACATTCAGTACTTC
CDR3: CASSPIDLGPVLAKNIQYF
size: -
V: TRBV18
J: TRBJ2-4
D: -

DNA: TGCGCCAGCAGCTTTGACAATCGTCTGGGGGAGCAGTACTTC
CDR3: CASSFDNRLGEQYF
size: -
V: TRBV5-1
J: TRBJ2-7
D: -

DNA: TGTGCCAGCAGCCGCCGACAGGGGAACTATGGCTACACCTTC
CDR3: CASSRRQGNYGYTF
size: -
V: TRBV5-4
J: TRBJ1-2
D: TRBD1

DNA: TGTGCCAGCAGCTTCCTAGCGGGAGGCATCAATGAGCAGTTCTTC
CDR3: CASSFLAGGINEQFF
size: -
V: TRBV7-3
J: TRBJ2-1
D: TRBD2

DNA: TGTGCCAGTACCACCCGGGAGGGCCGTCGCACCGGGGAGCTGTTTTTT
CDR3: CASTTREGRRTGELFF
size: -
V: TRBV19
J: TRBJ2-2
D: TRBD2

DNA: TGTGCCAGCACACGAGGACGCGAGGCCTACGAGCAGTACTTC
CDR3: CASTRGREAYEQYF
size: -
V: TRBV2
J: TRBJ2-7
D: -

DNA: TGTGCCAGCAGCGTGACAGGGGGCAGTGGCTACACCTTC
CDR3: CASSVTGGSGYTF
size: -
V: TRBV5-4
J: TRBJ1-2
D: TRBD1

DNA: TGTGCCAGCAGCCCTATGGAGGGCCTCGAAGCTTTCTTT
CDR3: CASSPMEGLEAFF
size: -
V: TRBV7-3
J: TRBJ1-1
D: -

DNA: TGTGCCAGCAGCTACCGAGGGGGTTCAAGCTCCTACGAGCAGTACTTC
CDR3: CASSYRGGSSSYEQYF
size: -
V: TRBV5-5
J: TRBJ2-7
D: -

DNA: TGTGCCTGGAGTGAGGGGACAGGGGTTGAAAAACTGTTTTTT
CDR3: CAWSEGTGVEKLFF
size: -
V: TRBV30
J: TRBJ1-4
D: TRBD1

DNA: TGTGCCAGCAGCGCTGACACTTTCTACGAGCAGTACTTC
CDR3: CASSADTFYEQYF
size: -
V: TRBV9
J: TRBJ2-7
D: -

DNA: TGTGCCAGTAGCACGGACAGAAATGAAAAACTGTTTTTT
CDR3: CASSTDRNEKLFF
size: -
V: TRBV19
J: TRBJ1-4
D: -

DNA: TGTGCCAGCAGTTTTAAGAGGGTGTCCGGGGCCAACGTCCTGACTTTC
CDR3: CASSFKRVSGANVLTF
size: -
V: TRBV27
J: TRBJ2-6
D: -

DNA: TGTGCCAGCAGCCATATTCGAAGTCCACAAAGTCGGGCCAACGTCCTGACTTTC
CDR3: CASSHIRSPQSRANVLTF
size: -
V: TRBV7-7
J: TRBJ2-6
D: -

DNA: TGCGCCAGCAGCTTATGGGTTCGGAGGACCTCCGGGGCCAACGTCCTGACTTTC
CDR3: CASSLWVRRTSGANVLTF
size: -
V: TRBV5-1
J: TRBJ2-6
D: -

DNA: TGTGCCAGCAGTGGCGCGACAGGGGGCGGTGGTACGCAGTATTTT
CDR3: CASSGATGGGGTQYF
size: -
V: TRBV6-1
J: TRBJ2-3
D: TRBD1

DNA: TGTGCCAGTAGTACTCTAGCGGGGGTGTATGGCAATGAGCAGTTCTTC
CDR3: CASSTLAGVYGNEQFF
size: once
V: TRBV19
J: TRBJ2-1
D: TRBD2

DNA: TGTGCCAGCAGTGAATGGACAGGCGGTGGCTACACCTTC
CDR3: CASSEWTGGGYTF
size: few
V: TRBV2
J: TRBJ1-2
D: TRBD1